This T cell receptor beta chain was documented in a study of technical replicates of blood from a few donors (dated by TCRdb to about 2017). For this clone: No antigen is known for it. Per-base quality was not reported, and no clone a single base away is much larger than it.

Library preparation employed the immunoSEQ multiplex PCR assay. This is the immuneACCESS table as TCRdb keeps it, with only in-frame sequences that have V and J called. A part of the clones is gone; compared with another copy, unresolved V genes explain less than half, and the rest is unexplained. Recorded for this sample are about 99,000 clones; nearly 97% of them occurred a single time. The ten largest account for around 0.21% of the sample. CDR1 MNHNS and CDR2 SASEGT are derived from the germline V gene. V and J are trimmed by 1 base and 5 bases, and the gene matches miss 5 bases of the junction. Including cysteine and phenylalanine, the CDR3 has 15 amino acids. Just CDR3 DNA is preserved here, 45 bases in frame from base 1.

This chain is built from TRBV6-1 and TRBJ1-1, with 9 bases matching TRBD1. This clonotype was sampled from a human donor in good health. Material: T cells isolated from PBMCs. Here is the DNA: TGTGCCAGCAGTGAAGGGGACAGGGCCGGGACTGAAGCTTTCTTT. Its translation is CASSEGDRAGTEAFF.